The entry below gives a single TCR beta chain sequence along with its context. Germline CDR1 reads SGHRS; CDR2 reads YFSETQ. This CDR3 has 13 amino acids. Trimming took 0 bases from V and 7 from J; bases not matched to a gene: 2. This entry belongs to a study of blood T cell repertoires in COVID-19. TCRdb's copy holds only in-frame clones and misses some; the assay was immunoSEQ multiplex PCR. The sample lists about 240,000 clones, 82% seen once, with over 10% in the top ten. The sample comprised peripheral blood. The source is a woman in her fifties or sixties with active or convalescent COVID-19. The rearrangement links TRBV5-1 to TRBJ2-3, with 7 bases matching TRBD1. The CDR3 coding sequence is TGCGCCAGCAGCTTGGCCAGGGGGAATACGCAGTATTTT. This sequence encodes CASSLARGNTQYF.